This T cell receptor (beta chain) was identified during a study of T cell responses to AZD1222 COVID-19 vaccine. TCRdb keeps only in-frame clones here, not all; method: immunoSEQ multiplex PCR. The table includes around 160,000 clones, 85% to 95% detected once. Losses at the gene ends were 7 bases for V and 4 bases for J; bases not matched to a gene: 9. The CDR3 runs 14 residues. Germline CDR1 SNHLY, CDR2 FYNNEI. Source: peripheral blood, taken on day 0 of MenACWY control vaccination. The sequence was obtained from an adult in good health. The chain joins TRBV2 to TRBJ2-7, with 8 bases identical to TRBD2. The CDR3 loop is CASNGLAGYYEQYF. In DNA, the CDR3 is TGTGCCAGCAATGGACTAGCCGGCTATTACGAGCAGTACTTC. The complete variable domain, with remaining parts taken from reference TRBV2 and TRBJ2-7, reads EPEVTQTPSHQVTQMGQEVILRCVPISNHLYFYWYRQILGQKVEFLVSFYNNEISEKSEIFDDQFSVERPDGSNFTLKIRSTKLEDSAMYFCASNGLAGYYEQYFGPGTRLTVT.